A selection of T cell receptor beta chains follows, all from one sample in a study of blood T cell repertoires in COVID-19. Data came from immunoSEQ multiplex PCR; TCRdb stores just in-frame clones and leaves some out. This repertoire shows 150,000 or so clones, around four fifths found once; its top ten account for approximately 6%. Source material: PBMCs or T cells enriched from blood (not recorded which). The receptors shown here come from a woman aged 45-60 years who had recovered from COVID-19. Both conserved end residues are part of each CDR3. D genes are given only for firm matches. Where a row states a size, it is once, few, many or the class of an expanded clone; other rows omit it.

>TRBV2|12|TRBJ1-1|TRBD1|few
TGTGCCAGCAGGAACGACAGGGCTGGCGCTTTCTTT
CASRNDRAGAFF
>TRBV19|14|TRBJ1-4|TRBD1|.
TGTGCCAGCCAATCGACAGGGGCTAATGAAAAACTGTTTTTT
CASQSTGANEKLFF
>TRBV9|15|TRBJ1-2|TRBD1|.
TGTGCCAGCAGCGTAGCGGGACAGGGGAACTATGGCTACACCTTC
CASSVAGQGNYGYTF
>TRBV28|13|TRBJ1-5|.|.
TGTGCCAGCAGTTCCCCACTCAATCAGCCCCAGCATTTT
CASSSPLNQPQHF
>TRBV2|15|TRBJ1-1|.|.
TGTGCCAGCAGTGAAACCTTGGGCAGCCCGACTGAAGCTTTCTTT
CASSETLGSPTEAFF
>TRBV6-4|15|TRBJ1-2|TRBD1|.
TGTGCCAGCAGTGACTCGGGACAGGCGAACTATGGCTACACCTTC
CASSDSGQANYGYTF
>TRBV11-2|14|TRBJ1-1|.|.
TGTGCCAGCAGACAGTCATTGGGGAACACTGAAGCTTTCTTT
CASRQSLGNTEAFF
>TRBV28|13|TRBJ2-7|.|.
TGTGCCATCAAAAAGGAGTTTACTTACGAGCAGTACTTC
CAIKKEFTYEQYF
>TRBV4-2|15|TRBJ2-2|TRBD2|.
TGTGCCAGCAGCCCCGCGGGAGCGAACACCGGGGAGCTGTTTTTT
CASSPAGANTGELFF
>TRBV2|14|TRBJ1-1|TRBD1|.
TGTGCCAGCAGGGGGGGACAGTTGAACACTGAAGCTTTCTTT
CASRGGQLNTEAFF
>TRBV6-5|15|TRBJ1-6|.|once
TGTGCCAGCATGATGGACAGCCCGCATAATTCACCCCTCCACTTT
CASMMDSPHNSPLHF
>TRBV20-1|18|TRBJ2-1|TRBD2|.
TGCAGTGCTAGTATAGCGGGGGGCCCTCTTGGGACAACCAATGAGCAGTTCTTC
CSASIAGGPLGTTNEQFF
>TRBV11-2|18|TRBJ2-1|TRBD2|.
TGTGCCAGCAGCTTATTAACCGGGACTAGCGGGTTTTACAATGAGCAGTTCTTC
CASSLLTGTSGFYNEQFF
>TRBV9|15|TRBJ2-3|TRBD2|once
TGTGCCAGCAGCGTAAGCGGGGGTGGTGCAGATACGCAGTATTTT
CASSVSGGGADTQYF
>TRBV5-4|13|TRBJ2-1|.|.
TGTGCCAGCAGCAGGGGGGGGAACAATGAGCAGTTCTTC
CASSRGGNNEQFF
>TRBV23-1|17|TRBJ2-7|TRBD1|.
TGCGCCAGCAGTCAATCGGGGGGAACAGGGGGCAACTACGAGCAGTACTTC
CASSQSGGTGGNYEQYF
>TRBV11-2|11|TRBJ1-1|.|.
TGTGCCAGCAGCTCTTCCCGAGAGGCTTTCTTT
CASSSSREAFF
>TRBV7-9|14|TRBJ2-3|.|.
TGTGCCAGCAGCCCAGGGTCTAGCACAGATACGCAGTATTTT
CASSPGSSTDTQYF
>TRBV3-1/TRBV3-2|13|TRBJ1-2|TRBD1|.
TGTGCCAGCAGCCATGACAGGGGATATGGCTACACCTTC
CASSHDRGYGYTF
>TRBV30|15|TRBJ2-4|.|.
TGTGCCTGGAGTTCCACAGGATTAGCCAAAAACATTCAGTACTTC
CAWSSTGLAKNIQYF
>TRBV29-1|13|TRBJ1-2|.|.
TGCAGCGTTGTCAGGTCTTCTAACTATGGCTACACCTTC
CSVVRSSNYGYTF
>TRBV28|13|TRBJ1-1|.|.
TGTGCCAGCAGCCCTTTCCTAACAGGGAACGCTTTCTTT
CASSPFLTGNAFF
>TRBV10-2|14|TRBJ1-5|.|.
TGCGCCAGCAGTGAGTCGAGCAGCAATCAGCCCCAGCATTTT
CASSESSSNQPQHF
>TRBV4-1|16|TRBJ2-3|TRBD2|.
TGCGCCAGCAGCCGCACTAGCGGGGGGACCACAGATACGCAGTATTTT
CASSRTSGGTTDTQYF
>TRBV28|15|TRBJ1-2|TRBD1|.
TGTGCCAGCACCTTAAGCTGGGACAGGTACGGTGGCTACACCTTC
CASTLSWDRYGGYTF
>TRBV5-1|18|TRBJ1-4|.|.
TGCGCCAGCAGCCCAGACGCCCCAGGGGCCGGTAGGAATGAAAAACTGTTTTTT
CASSPDAPGAGRNEKLFF
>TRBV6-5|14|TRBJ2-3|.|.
TGTGCCAGCAGCACCCGGGACAACACAGATACGCAGTATTTT
CASSTRDNTDTQYF
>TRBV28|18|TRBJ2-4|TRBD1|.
TGTGCCAGCAGTTTATCGGGACAGGGGTTAAGCGCCAAAAACATTCAGTACTTC
CASSLSGQGLSAKNIQYF
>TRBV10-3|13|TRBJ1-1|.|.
TGTGCCATCAGGGGAGCGCAGAACACTGAAGCTTTCTTT
CAIRGAQNTEAFF
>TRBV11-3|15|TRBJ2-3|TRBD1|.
TGTGCCAGCAGCATGGGACAGGGTCGGACAGATACGCAGTATTTT
CASSMGQGRTDTQYF
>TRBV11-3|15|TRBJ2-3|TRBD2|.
TGTGCCAGCAGCTTAGATGGTGGGGGGGCAGATACGCAGTATTTT
CASSLDGGGADTQYF
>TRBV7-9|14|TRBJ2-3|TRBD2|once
TGTGCCAGCAGGACAAGCGGGGGCACAGATACGCAGTATTTT
CASRTSGGTDTQYF
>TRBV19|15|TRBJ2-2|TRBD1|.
TGTGCCAGTAGTATACGCCAGGGGGCGCCCGGGGAGCTGTTTTTT
CASSIRQGAPGELFF
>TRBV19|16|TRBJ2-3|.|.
TGTGCCAGTAGTGCCCTTAAGGGACTCCTCGCGGATACGCAGTATTTT
CASSALKGLLADTQYF
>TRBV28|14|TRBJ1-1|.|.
TGTGCCAGCGGATCGGGAGTTAAGGACACTGAAGCTTTCTTT
CASGSGVKDTEAFF
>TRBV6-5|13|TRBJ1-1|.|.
TGTGCCAGCAGTTACCGGCAGGCTAGCAACGCTTTCTTT
CASSYRQASNAFF
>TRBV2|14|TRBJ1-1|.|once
TGTGCCAGCAGCCCACAGGGTGGAGACACTGAAGCTTTCTTT
CASSPQGGDTEAFF
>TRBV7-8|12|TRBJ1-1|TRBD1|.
TGTGCCAGCAGCAATGACAGGGGTGAAGCTTTCTTT
CASSNDRGEAFF
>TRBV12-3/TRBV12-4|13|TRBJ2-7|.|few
TGTGCCAGCAGTTTGAACAGGGACTACGAGCAGTACTTC
CASSLNRDYEQYF
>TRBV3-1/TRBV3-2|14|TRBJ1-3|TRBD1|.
TGTGCCAGCAGCCATTGGGACAGGGATGGCACCATATATTTT
CASSHWDRDGTIYF
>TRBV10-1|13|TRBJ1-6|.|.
TGCGCCAGCAGTGTTCAGGATAATTCACCCCTCCACTTT
CASSVQDNSPLHF
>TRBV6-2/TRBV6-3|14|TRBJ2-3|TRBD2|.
TGTGCCAGCAGTGGGACTAGCGGAACAGATACGCAGTATTTT
CASSGTSGTDTQYF
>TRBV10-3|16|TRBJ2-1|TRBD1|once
TGTGCCATCAGTGGGAGTGGGCAGGGGGCTTTTAATGAGCAGTTCTTC
CAISGSGQGAFNEQFF
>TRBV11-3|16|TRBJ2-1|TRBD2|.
TGTGCCAGCAGCTTAGATCCCCTGCGGGGGGAGAGGGAGCAGTTCTTC
CASSLDPLRGEREQFF
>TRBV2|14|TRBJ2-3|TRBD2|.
TGTGCCAGCAGGTTAGCGGGGGGCACAGATACGCAGTATTTT
CASRLAGGTDTQYF
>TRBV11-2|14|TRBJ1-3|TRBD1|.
TGTGCCAGCAGCTTAAACCAGGGGGGTAACACCATATATTTT
CASSLNQGGNTIYF